This T cell receptor (beta chain) was identified during a study of brain T cells in children with intractable seizures. General study points: Absence of clones before surgery may stem from lower sequencing depth.

Turning to this clone: The antigen is undetermined.

V lost 6 bases to trimming and J lost 0 bases, with 14 bases between them. The CDR3 loop spans 15 amino acids. Looked up from germline, CDR1 is MNHEY and CDR2 is SVGEGT. Clones were sequenced by immunoSEQ multiplex PCR, and TCRdb holds only the in-frame ones, with some missing. The data hold roughly 120,000 clones, with 94% observed a single time. Surgery cases with the highest brain T cell transcript signatures were chosen for sequencing. The rearrangement joins TRBV6-2 or TRBV6-3 to TRBJ2-5; D call uncertain. Source: peripheral blood, taken at surgery. The sequence came from a boy in the first two years of life with hemimegalencephaly and intractable seizures. The CDR3 loop reads CASSVLSRYQETQYF. The DNA of the CDR3 is TGTGCCAGCAGCGTACTAAGTCGGTACCAAGAGACCCAGTACTTC.